These 6 T cell receptor beta chains came from one sample sequenced in a study of CD8 T cells in ankylosing spondylitis. TCRdb recomputed calls from the 5' RACE reads with MiXCR, one row per CDR3 protein. This repertoire shows approximately 260,000 distinct CDR3 sequences, 18% found once; its top ten account for approximately 32%. The material sequenced was blood, either unsorted or a sorted T cell fraction (not recorded which). The receptors shown here come from a male donor with ankylosing spondylitis or in good health (not recorded which).

The chain uses TRBV7-2 and TRBJ2-5; 9 bases agree with TRBD1. Germline loops: CDR1 SGHTA, CDR2 FQGNSA. V lost 4 bases to trimming and J lost 1 base; unmatched junction nucleotides: 7. There are 16 residues in the CDR3. DNA of the CDR3: TGTGCCAGCAGCTCACAGGGGGCTTCGGTCCAAGAGACCCAGTACTTC. It codes for CASSSQGASVQETQYF.

This clonotype was seen a few times. V is TRBV29-1 and J is TRBJ2-3; TRBD2 aligns across 8 bases. Germline assignment: CDR1 SQVTM and CDR2 ANQGSEA. The CDR3 totals 16 residues. J was trimmed by 1 base and V by 1 base; bases with no gene match: 7. The CDR3 sequence: CSVEGASGSGTDTQYF. As DNA, the CDR3 is TGCAGCGTTGAAGGGGCCAGCGGGAGTGGCACAGATACGCAGTATTTT.

The chain is built from TRBV11-2 and TRBJ2-5, with D perhaps matching TRBD2 (5 bases). CDR1 and CDR2 from the germline V gene are SGHAT and FQNNGV. V was shortened by 0 bases and J by 2 bases, with 19 bases between the two germline ends. The CDR3 is 18 amino acids. The CDR3 region is CASSLDRAASNFQETQYF. CDR3 DNA sequence: TGTGCCAGCAGCTTAGATCGTGCTGCTAGCAATTTTCAAGAGACCCAGTACTTC.

This chain links TRBV29-1 with TRBJ2-1, with 13 positions matching TRBD2. In germline, CDR1 is SQVTM, CDR2 ANQGSEA. This CDR3 is built from 15 residues. The trim removed 4 bases at V and 8 bases at J, leaving 8 bases unmatched. This CDR3 reads CSVAGLAGERDEQFF. In DNA, the CDR3 is TGCAGCGTTGCCGGACTAGCGGGGGAAAGGGATGAGCAGTTCTTC.

V usage is TRBV11-2 and J usage is TRBJ2-3; 10 bases are a match to TRBD2. The length of the CDR3 is 16 residues. The germline V gene encodes CDR1 SGHAT and CDR2 FQNNGV. Trimming removed 6 bases from V and 1 base from J; junction bases left unmatched: 7. CDR3: CASRVSAGGGTDTQYF. For the CDR3, the DNA is TGTGCCAGCAGGGTATCAGCGGGAGGGGGCACAGATACGCAGTATTTT.

In its sample, this clonotype was seen a few times. J is TRBJ2-3 and V is TRBV4-1, with 11 nucleotides matching TRBD2. CDR1 MGHRA and CDR2 YSYEKL come from the germline V gene. This CDR3 has 15 amino acids. V lost 3 bases, J lost 4 bases, and 3 bases stayed unmatched. The CDR3: CASSQWTSGPDTQYF. The CDR3 DNA reads as TGCGCCAGCAGCCAGTGGACTAGCGGGCCAGATACGCAGTATTTT.